The rows below give T cell receptor beta chains drawn from one sample of a study of blood T cells in healthy people across ages. TCRdb independently ran MiXCR on the 5' RACE reads; one entry per CDR3 protein. This table holds 1,500,000 or so distinct CDR3 sequences, around 40% found once. The sequenced material came from blood. These receptors were taken from a woman aged 18-29 years in good health. The CDR3 runs from the conserved cysteine through the conserved F or W. Each record gives: J gene, V gene, CDR3 protein.

TRBJ2-3 | TRBV20-1 | CSLMYGGASDTQYF
TRBJ1-6 | TRBV9 | CASSPYVSQWGYNSPLHF
TRBJ2-1 | TRBV9 | CASSVTAGSSYNEQFF
TRBJ1-2 | TRBV20-1 | CSAQAEVGYGYTF
TRBJ1-6 | TRBV4-3 | CASSIQTGSISSPLHF
TRBJ2-5 | TRBV5-1 | CASSLRTSGDHGEQYF
TRBJ2-7 | TRBV7-6 | CASSSQQGAYEQYF
TRBJ2-7 | TRBV5-1 | CASSLAPDAEQYF
TRBJ1-1 | TRBV4-1 | CASSQFPGLNTEAFF
TRBJ2-1 | TRBV20-1 | CSARGLRTVYNEQFF
TRBJ2-7 | TRBV27 | CASSDLGDAPYEQYF
TRBJ1-1 | TRBV4-2 | CASSHGQENTEAFF
TRBJ2-7 | TRBV9 | CASSVDLLEPREGGIYEQYF
TRBJ2-3 | TRBV9 | CASSVVRPDTQYF
TRBJ2-1 | TRBV11-2 | CATEGGRWSYNEQFF
TRBJ2-7 | TRBV3-1 | CASTGTGYEQYF